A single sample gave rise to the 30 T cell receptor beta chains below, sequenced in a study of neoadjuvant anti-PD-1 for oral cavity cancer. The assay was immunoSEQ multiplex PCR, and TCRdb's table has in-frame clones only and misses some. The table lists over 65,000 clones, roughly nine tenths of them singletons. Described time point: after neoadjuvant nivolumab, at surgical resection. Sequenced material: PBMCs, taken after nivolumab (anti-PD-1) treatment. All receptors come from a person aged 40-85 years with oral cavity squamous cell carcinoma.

CDR3 loop: CAISTEDGLRTEAFF. The DNA of the CDR3 is TGTGCCATCAGTACCGAGGACGGCCTGAGAACTGAAGCTTTCTTT. The chain recombines TRBV10-3 with TRBJ1-1; D uncertain. There are 15 residues in the CDR3. With 5 bases removed from V and 5 bases from J, the gap between germline ends came to 18 bases. CDR1 ENHRY and CDR2 SYGVKD come from the germline V gene.

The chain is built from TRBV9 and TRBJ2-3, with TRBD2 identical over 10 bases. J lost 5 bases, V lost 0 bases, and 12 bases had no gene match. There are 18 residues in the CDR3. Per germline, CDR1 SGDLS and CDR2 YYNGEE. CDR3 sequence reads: CASSVEDLAGVFGDTQYF. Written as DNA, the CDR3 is TGTGCCAGCAGCGTAGAGGATCTAGCGGGGGTCTTCGGAGATACGCAGTATTTT. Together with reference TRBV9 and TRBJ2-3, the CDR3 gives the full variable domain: DSGVTQTPKHLITATGQRVTLRCSPRSGDLSVYWYQQSLDQGLQFLIQYYNGEERAKGNILERFSAQQFPDLHSELNLSSLELGDSALYFCASSVEDLAGVFGDTQYFGPGTRLTVL.

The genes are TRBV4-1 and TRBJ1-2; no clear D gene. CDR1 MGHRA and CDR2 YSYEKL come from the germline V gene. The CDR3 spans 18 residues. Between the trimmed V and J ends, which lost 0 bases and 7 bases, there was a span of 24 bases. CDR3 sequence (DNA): TGCGCCAGCAGCCAAGAACTCCCTCCGTTTCGGGGTTACTCTGGCTACACCTTC. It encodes CASSQELPPFRGYSGYTF.

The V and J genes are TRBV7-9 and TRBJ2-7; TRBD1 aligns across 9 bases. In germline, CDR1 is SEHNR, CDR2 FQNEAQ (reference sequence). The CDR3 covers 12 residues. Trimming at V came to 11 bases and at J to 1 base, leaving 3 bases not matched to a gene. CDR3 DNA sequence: TGTGCCGGAGGACAGGGGTCCTACGAGCAGTACTTC. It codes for CAGGQGSYEQYF.

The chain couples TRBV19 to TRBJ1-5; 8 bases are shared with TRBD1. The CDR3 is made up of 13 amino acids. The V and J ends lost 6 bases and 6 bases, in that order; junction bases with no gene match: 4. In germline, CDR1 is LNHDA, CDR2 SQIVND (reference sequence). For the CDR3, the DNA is TGTGCCAGTAGAGGGACAGGCGGTCAGCCCCAGCATTTT. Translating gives CASRGTGGQPQHF.

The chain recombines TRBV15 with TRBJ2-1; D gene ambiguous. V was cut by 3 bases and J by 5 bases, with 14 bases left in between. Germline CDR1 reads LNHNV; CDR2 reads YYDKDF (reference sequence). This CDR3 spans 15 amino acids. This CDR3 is CATSSPTRKDNEQFF. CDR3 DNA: TGTGCCACCAGCAGCCCAACGAGGAAAGACAATGAGCAGTTCTTC.

DNA for the CDR3: TGTGCCAGCAGACCAGGACAGGGGCTCAACTATGGCTACACCTTC. It codes for CASRPGQGLNYGYTF. V gene TRBV6-1 combines with J gene TRBJ1-2, with 9 bases identical to TRBD1. Germline CDR1 and CDR2: MNHNS and SASEGT. This CDR3 spans 15 amino acids. Trimming at V came to 6 bases and at J to 2 bases, leaving 7 bases not matched to a gene.

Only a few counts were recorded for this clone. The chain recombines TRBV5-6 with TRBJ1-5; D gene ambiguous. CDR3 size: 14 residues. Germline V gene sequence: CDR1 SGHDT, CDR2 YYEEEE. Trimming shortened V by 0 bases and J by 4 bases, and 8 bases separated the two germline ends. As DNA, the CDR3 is TGTGCCAGCAGCTTGGCCCACGGGAATCAGCCCCAGCATTTT. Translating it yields CASSLAHGNQPQHF.

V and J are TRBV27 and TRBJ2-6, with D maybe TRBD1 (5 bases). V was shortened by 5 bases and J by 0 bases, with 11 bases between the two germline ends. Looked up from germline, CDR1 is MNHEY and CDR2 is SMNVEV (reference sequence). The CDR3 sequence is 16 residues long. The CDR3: CASSHRQYSGANVLTF. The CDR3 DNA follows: TGTGCCAGCAGTCACCGACAGTACTCTGGGGCCAACGTCCTGACTTTC. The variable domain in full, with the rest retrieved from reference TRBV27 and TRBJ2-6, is EAQVTQNPRYLITVTGKKLTVTCSQNMNHEYMSWYRQDPGLGLRQIYYSMNVEVTDKGDVPEGYKVSRKEKRNFPLILESPSPNQTSLYFCASSHRQYSGANVLTFGAGSRLTVL.

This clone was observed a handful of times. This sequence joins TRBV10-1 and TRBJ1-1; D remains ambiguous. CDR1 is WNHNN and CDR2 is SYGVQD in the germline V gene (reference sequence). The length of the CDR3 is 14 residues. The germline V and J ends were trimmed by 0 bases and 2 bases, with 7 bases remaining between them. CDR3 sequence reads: CASSESTDNTEAFF. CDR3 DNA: TGCGCCAGCAGTGAGTCGACCGATAACACTGAAGCTTTCTTT.

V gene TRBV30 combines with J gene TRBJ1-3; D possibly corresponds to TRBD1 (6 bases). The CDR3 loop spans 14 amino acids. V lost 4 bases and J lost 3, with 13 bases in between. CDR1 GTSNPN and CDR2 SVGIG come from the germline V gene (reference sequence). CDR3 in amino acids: CAWTVRGGGNTIYF. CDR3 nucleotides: TGTGCCTGGACCGTCAGGGGAGGTGGAAACACCATATATTTT.

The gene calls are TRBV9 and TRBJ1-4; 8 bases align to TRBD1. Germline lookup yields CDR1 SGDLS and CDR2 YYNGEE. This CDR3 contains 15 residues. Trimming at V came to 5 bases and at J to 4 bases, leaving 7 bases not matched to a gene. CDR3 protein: CASSTTGQGNEKLFF. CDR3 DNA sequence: TGTGCCAGCAGTACTACTGGACAGGGTAATGAAAAACTGTTTTTT. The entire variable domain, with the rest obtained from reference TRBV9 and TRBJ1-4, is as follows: DSGVTQTPKHLITATGQRVTLRCSPRSGDLSVYWYQQSLDQGLQFLIQYYNGEERAKGNILERFSAQQFPDLHSELNLSSLELGDSALYFCASSTTGQGNEKLFFGSGTQLSVL.

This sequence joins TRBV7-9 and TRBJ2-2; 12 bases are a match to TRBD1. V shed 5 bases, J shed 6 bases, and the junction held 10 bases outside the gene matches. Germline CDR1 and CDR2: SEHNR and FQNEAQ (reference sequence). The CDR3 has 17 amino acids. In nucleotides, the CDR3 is TGTGCCAGCAGCGACCGGTTAGGGACAGGGGGCCCCGGGGAGCTGTTTTTT. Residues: CASSDRLGTGGPGELFF.

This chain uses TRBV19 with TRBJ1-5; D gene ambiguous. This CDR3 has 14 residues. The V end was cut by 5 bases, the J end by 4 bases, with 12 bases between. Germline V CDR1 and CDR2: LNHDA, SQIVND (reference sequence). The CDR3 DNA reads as TGTGCCAGTAGTCGGTCCCCGGCGAATCAGCCCCAGCATTTT. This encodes CASSRSPANQPQHF.

Here the CDR3 reads CASSVEGATYNEQFF. The CDR3 DNA reads as TGTGCCAGCAGCGTAGAGGGGGCAACTTACAATGAGCAGTTCTTC. The chain has TRBV9 and TRBJ2-1; 7 bases are shared with TRBD1. The CDR3 runs 15 residues. The J segment lost 4 bases and the V segment lost 0 bases, leaving 4 bases of the junction unmatched. Germline assignment: CDR1 SGDLS and CDR2 YYNGEE. The whole variable domain, filled in from reference TRBV9 and TRBJ2-1, reads DSGVTQTPKHLITATGQRVTLRCSPRSGDLSVYWYQQSLDQGLQFLIQYYNGEERAKGNILERFSAQQFPDLHSELNLSSLELGDSALYFCASSVEGATYNEQFFGPGTRLTVL.

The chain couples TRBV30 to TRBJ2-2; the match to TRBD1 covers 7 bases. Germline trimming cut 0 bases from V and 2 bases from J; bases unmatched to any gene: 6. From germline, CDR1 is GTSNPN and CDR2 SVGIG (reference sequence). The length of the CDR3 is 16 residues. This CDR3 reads CAWSVGGTVNTGELFF. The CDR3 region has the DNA TGTGCCTGGAGTGTAGGTGGGACAGTCAACACCGGGGAGCTGTTTTTT.

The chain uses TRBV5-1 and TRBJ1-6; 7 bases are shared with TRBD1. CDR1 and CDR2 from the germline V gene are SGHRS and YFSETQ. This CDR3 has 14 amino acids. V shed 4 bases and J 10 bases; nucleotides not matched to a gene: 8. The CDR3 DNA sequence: TGCGCCAGCAGCAAGACAGGGCTCGGCTCACCCCTCCACTTT. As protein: CASSKTGLGSPLHF.

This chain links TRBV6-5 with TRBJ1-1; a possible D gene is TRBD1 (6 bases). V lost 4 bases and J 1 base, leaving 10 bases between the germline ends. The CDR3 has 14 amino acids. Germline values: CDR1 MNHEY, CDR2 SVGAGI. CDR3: CASSSPTGNTEAFF. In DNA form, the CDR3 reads TGTGCCAGCAGTTCCCCGACAGGGAACACTGAAGCTTTCTTT.

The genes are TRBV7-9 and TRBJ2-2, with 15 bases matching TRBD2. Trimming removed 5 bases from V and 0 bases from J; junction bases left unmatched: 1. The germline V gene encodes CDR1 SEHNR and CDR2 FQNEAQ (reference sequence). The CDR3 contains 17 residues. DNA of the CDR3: TGTGCCAGCAGCCGGACTAGCGGGGGGGCGAACACCGGGGAGCTGTTTTTT. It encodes CASSRTSGGANTGELFF.

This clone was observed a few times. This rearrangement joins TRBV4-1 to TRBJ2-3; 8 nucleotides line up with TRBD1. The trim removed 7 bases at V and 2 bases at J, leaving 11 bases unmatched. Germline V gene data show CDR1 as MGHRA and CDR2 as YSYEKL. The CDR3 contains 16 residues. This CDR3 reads CASNPGQAIYTDTQYF. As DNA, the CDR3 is TGCGCCAGCAACCCGGGACAGGCGATCTACACAGATACGCAGTATTTT.

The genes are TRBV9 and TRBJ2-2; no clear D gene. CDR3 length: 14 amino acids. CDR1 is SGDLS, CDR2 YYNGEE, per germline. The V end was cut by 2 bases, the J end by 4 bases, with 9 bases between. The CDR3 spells CASSVGSGTGELFF. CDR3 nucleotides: TGTGCCAGCAGCGTTGGGTCGGGCACCGGGGAGCTGTTTTTT.

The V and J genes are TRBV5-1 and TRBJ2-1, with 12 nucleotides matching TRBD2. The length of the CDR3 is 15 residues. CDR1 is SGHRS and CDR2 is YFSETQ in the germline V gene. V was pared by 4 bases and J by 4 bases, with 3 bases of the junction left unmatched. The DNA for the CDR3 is TGCGCCAGCAGCCGGACTAGCGGGGATTACAATGAGCAGTTCTTC. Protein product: CASSRTSGDYNEQFF.

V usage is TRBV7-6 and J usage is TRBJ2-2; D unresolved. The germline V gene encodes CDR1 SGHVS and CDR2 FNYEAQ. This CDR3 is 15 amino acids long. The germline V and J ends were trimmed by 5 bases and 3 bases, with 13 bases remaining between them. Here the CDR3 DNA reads TGTGCCAGCAGCGAGGCCGGGCCTTACACCGGGGAGCTGTTTTTT. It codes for CASSEAGPYTGELFF.

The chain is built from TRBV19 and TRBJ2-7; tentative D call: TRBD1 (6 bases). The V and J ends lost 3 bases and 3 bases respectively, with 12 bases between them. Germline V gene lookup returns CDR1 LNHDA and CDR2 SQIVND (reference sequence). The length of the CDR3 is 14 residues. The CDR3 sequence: CASSIIGTYYEQYF. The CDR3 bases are TGTGCCAGTAGTATTATCGGGACATACTACGAGCAGTACTTC.

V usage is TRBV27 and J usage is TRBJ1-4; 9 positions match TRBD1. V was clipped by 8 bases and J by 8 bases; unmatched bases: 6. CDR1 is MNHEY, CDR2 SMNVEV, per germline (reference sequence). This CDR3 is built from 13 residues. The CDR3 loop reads CASRQGEGEKLFF. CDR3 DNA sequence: TGTGCCAGCCGACAGGGGGAGGGCGAAAAACTGTTTTTT.

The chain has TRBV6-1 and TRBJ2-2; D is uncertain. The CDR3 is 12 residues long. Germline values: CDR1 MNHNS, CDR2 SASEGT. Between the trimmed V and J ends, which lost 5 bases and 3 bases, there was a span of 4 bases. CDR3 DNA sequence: TGTGCCAGCAGTAGTGACACCGGGGAGCTGTTTTTT. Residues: CASSSDTGELFF.

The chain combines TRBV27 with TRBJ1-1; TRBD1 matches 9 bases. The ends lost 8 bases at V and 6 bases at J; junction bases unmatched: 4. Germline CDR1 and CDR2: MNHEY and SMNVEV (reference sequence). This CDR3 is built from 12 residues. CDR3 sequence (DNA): TGTGCCAGCCGCCGGACAGGGGCTGAAGCTTTCTTT. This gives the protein CASRRTGAEAFF.

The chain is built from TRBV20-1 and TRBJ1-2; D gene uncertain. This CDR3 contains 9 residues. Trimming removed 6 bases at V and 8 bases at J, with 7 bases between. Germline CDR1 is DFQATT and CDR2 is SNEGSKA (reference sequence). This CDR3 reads CSAGSGYTF. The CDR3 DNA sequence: TGCAGTGCGGGGAGCGGCTACACCTTC.

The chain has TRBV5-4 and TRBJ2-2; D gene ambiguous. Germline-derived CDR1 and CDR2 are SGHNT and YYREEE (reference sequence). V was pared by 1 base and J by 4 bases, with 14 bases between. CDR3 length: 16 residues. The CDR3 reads CASSLMLIGSTGELFF. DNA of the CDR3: TGTGCCAGCAGCTTGATGCTAATCGGGTCCACCGGGGAGCTGTTTTTT.

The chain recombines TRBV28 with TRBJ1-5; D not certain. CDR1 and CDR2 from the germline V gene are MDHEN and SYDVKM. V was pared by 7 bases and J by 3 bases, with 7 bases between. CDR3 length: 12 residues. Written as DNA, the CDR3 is TGTGCCAGCACACAGAACAATCAGCCCCAGCATTTT. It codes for CASTQNNQPQHF.